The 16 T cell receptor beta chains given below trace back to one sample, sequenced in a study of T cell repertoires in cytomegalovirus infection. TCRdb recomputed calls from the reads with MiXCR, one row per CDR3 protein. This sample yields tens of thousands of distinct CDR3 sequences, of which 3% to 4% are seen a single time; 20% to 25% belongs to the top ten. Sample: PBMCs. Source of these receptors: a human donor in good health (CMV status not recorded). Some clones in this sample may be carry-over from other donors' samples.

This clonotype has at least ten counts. In DNA form, the CDR3 reads TGTGCCAGCTCACAGGGGTCGACTGAAGCTTTCTTT. Translating gives CASSQGSTEAFF. The chain links TRBV18 to TRBJ1-1, with D maybe TRBD1 (5 bases). V was trimmed by 4 bases and J by 5 bases, leaving 8 bases between them. The germline gives CDR1 KGHSH, CDR2 LQKENI. The CDR3 contains 12 residues.

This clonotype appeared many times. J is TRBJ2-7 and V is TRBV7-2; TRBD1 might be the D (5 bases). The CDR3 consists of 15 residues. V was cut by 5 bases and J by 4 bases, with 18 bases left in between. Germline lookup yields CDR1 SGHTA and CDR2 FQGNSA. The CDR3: CASSLSGQPGYEQYF. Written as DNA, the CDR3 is TGTGCCAGCAGCCTAAGTGGCCAGCCAGGGTACGAGCAGTACTTC. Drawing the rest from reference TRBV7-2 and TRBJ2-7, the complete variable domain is GAGVSQSPSNKVTEKGKDVELRCDPISGHTALYWYRQSLGQGLEFLIYFQGNSAPDKSGLPSDRFSAERTGGSVSTLTIQRTQQEDSAVYLCASSLSGQPGYEQYFGPGTRLTVT.

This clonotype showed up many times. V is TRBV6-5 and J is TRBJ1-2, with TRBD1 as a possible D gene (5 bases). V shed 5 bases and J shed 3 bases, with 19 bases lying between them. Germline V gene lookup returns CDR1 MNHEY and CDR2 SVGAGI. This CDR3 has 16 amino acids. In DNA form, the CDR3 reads TGTGCCAGCAGTACCCGTTATCGGGGGACGCACTATGGCTACACCTTC. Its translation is CASSTRYRGTHYGYTF.

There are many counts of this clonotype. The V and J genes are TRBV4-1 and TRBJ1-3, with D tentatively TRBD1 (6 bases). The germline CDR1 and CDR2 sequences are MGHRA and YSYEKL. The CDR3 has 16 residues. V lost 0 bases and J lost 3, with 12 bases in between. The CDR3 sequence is CASSQEGQRGGNTIYF. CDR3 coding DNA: TGCGCCAGCAGCCAAGAGGGACAAAGAGGTGGAAACACCATATATTTT.

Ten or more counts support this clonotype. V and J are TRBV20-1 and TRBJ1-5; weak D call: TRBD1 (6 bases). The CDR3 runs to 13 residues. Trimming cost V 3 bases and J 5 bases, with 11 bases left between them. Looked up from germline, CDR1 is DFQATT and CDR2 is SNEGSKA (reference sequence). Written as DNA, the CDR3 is TGCAGTGCTAGTCGGGGGCTGGATCAGCCCCAGCATTTT. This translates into CSASRGLDQPQHF.

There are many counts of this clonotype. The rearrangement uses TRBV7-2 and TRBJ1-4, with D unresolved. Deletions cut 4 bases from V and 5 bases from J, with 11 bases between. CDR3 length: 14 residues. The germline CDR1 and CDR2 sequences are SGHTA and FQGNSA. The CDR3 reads CASSSVVGNEKLFF. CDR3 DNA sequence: TGTGCCAGCAGCTCGGTTGTAGGAAATGAAAAACTGTTTTTT.

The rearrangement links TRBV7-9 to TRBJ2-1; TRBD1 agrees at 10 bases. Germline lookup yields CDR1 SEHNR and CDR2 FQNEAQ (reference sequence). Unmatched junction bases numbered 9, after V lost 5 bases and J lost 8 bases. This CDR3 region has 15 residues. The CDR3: CASSPGTGVLYEQFF. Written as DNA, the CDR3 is TGTGCCAGCAGCCCAGGGACAGGGGTGCTCTATGAGCAGTTCTTC.

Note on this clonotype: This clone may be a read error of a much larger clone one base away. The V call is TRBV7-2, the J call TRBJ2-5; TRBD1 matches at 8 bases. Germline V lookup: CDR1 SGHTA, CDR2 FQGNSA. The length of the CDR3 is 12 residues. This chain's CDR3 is CSSSWGQATQYF. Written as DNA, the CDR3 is TGTTCCAGCAGCTGGGGACAGGCGACCCAGTACTTC.

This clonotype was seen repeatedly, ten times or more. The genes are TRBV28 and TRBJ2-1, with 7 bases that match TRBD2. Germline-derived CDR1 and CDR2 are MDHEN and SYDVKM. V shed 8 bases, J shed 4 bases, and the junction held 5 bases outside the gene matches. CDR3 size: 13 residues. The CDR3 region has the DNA TGTGCCAGCCACGGGACTACTTACAATGAGCAGTTCTTC. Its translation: CASHGTTYNEQFF.

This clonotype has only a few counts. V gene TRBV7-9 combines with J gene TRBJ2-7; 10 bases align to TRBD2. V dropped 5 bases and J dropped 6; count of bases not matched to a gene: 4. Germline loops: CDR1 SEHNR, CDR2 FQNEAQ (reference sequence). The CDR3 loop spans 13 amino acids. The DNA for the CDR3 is TGTGCCAGCAGCCCTAGCGGGAGCCGCGAGCAGTACTTC. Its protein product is CASSPSGSREQYF.

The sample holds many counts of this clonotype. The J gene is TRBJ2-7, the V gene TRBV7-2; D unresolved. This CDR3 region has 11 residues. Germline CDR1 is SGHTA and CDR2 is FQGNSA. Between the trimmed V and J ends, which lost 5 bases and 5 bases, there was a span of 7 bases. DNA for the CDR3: TGTGCCAGCAGCAGGCGCGACGAGCAGTACTTC. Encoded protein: CASSRRDEQYF.

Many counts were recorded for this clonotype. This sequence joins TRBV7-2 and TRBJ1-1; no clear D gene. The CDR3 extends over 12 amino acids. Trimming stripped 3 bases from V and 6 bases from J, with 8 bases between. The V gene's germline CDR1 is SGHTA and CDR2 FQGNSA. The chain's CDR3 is CASSLWAAEAFF. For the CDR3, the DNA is TGTGCCAGCAGCTTGTGGGCGGCTGAAGCTTTCTTT.

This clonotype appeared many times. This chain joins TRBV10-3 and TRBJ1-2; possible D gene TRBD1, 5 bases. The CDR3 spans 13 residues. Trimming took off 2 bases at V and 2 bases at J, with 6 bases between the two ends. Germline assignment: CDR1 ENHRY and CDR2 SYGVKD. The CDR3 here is CAISEDRNYGYTF. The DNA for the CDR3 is TGTGCCATCAGTGAGGACAGAAACTATGGCTACACCTTC.

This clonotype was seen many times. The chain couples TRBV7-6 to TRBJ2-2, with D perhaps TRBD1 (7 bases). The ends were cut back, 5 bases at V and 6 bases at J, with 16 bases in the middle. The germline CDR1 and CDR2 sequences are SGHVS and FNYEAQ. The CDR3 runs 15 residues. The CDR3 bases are TGTGCCAGCAGCACGACAGGGAGGTTGTCCGGGGAGCTGTTTTTT. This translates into CASSTTGRLSGELFF. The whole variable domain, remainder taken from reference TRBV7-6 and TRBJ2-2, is GAGVSQSPRYKVTKRGQDVALRCDPISGHVSLYWYRQALGQGPEFLTYFNYEAQQDKSGLPNDRFSAERPEGSISTLTIQRTEQRDSAMYRCASSTTGRLSGELFFGEGSRLTVL.

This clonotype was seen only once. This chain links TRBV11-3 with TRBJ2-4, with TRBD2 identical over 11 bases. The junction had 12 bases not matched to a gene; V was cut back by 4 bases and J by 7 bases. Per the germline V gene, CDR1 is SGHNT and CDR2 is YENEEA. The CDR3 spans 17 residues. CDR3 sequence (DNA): TGTGCCAGCAGCTCCTTAGCGGGAGGGCCCGTAGGTAACATTCAGTACTTC. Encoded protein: CASSSLAGGPVGNIQYF.

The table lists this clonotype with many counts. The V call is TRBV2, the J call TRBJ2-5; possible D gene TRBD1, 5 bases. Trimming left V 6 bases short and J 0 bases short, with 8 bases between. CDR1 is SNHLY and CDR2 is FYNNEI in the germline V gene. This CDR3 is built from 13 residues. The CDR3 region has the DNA TGTGCCAGCAGGGGGCCGTACCAAGAGACCCAGTACTTC. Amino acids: CASRGPYQETQYF.